Listed here is a single T cell receptor beta chain. Its antigen is unidentified. These data come from a study of T cell repertoires in ileal Crohn's disease. Study details: Surgery for a complication: stricturing in 61%, penetrating in about 40%. Postoperative therapy was given to about half: approximately 10 thiopurines, roughly 18 anti-TNF agents.

Overall study findings and caveats: Compared with non-smokers, active smokers at surgery showed more clonal expansions. Every patient over 26.8% clonality showed endoscopic recurrence.

Sequencing was performed with immunoSEQ multiplex PCR; in TCRdb, only in-frame clones are kept and a portion is missing. Of approximately 13,000 clones in the sample, 80% to 85% were seen once. This clonotype originated in an adult with Crohn's disease. The sample comprised ileal tissue.

The CDR3 DNA sequence: TGCAGCGTCCACCCTTCTTGGGGGGCGGGGGCCATGAACACTGAAGCTTTCTTT. Its protein is CSVHPSWGAGAMNTEAFF. The chain combines TRBV29-1 with TRBJ1-1; possibly TRBD1 for D (6 bases). The V end was cut by 6 bases, the J end by 0 bases, with 26 bases between. Per the germline V gene, CDR1 is SQVTM and CDR2 is ANQGSEA. CDR3 length equals 18 residues.